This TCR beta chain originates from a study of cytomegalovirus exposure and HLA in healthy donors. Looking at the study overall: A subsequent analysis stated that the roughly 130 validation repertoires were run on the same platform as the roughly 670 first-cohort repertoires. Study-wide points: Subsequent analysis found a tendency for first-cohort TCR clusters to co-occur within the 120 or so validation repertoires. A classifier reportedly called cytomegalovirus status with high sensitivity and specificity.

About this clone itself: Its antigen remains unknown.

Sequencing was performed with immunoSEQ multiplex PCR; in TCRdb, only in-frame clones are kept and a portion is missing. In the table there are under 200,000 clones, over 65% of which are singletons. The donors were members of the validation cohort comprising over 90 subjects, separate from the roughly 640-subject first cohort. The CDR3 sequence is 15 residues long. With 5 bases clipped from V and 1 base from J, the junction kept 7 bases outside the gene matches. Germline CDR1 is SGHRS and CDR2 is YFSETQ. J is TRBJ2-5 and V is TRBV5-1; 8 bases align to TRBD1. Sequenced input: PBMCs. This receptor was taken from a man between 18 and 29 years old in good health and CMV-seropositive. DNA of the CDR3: TGCGCCAGCAGAGCCACCGACAGGGGCCAAGAGACCCAGTACTTC. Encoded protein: CASRATDRGQETQYF.